This T cell receptor beta chain was captured in a study of blood T cell repertoires in COVID-19. Sequencing used immunoSEQ multiplex PCR; TCRdb keeps in-frame clones, though not all of them. Among some 20,000 clones listed, 70% to 90% were seen once. Germline V lookup: CDR1 MNHEY, CDR2 SVGAGI. The V and J ends lost 4 bases and 1 base respectively, with 7 bases between them. The CDR3 length is 13 residues. This clonotype was sampled from a human donor with acute or convalescent COVID-19. The donor label of this sample is uncertain. The sequenced material came from peripheral blood. The chain couples TRBV6-5 to TRBJ1-2; D ambiguous. Here the CDR3 reads CASSFGLNYGYTF. In nucleotides, the CDR3 is TGTGCCAGCAGTTTCGGACTTAACTATGGCTACACCTTC.